The sequence of this T cell receptor beta chain was determined in a study of cytomegalovirus exposure and HLA in healthy donors. Germline V gene lookup returns CDR1 LNHDA and CDR2 SQIVND (reference sequence). V shed 5 bases and J shed 8 bases, with 15 bases lying between them. This CDR3 contains 13 residues. PCR involved 60 Vbeta and 13 Jbeta primers. Method: immunoSEQ multiplex PCR; TCRdb's copy keeps in-frame clones and lacks some. The sample includes around 150,000 clones, around 80% of them seen just once. This clonotype originated in a man in his late teens or twenties in good health and CMV-seropositive. The sample was PBMCs. This chain joins TRBV19 and TRBJ1-2; a weak D match, TRBD1 (6 bases). The CDR3 DNA follows: TGTGCCAGTAGTTCCGGGGGGCGCTACGGCTACACCTTC. This gives the protein CASSSGGRYGYTF.